The clone carrying this T cell receptor beta chain showed up just a few times. The sample originates from a study of beta chain features in type 1 diabetes. What was sequenced were expressed TCRB transcripts, since all of the isolated RNA had been reverse transcribed. Generated by immunoSEQ multiplex PCR, the TCRdb table keeps only in-frame clones and is missing some. Altogether 200,000 to 250,000 clones are present, over 8.5% being singletons, with the ten largest covering just under 0.035%. The germline CDR1 and CDR2 sequences are SGHVS and FQNEAQ. V dropped 6 bases and J dropped 3 bases, with 20 bases sitting between them. This CDR3 comprises 17 residues.

The chain has TRBV7-8 and TRBJ1-4; D gene unclear. Sequencing input: naive CD4+ T cells from blood. The clonotype was recovered from a woman younger than 30 in good health. The chain's CDR3 is CASSLREGPAANEKLFF. The CDR3 coding sequence is TGTGCCAGCAGTCTACGGGAAGGGCCGGCGGCTAATGAAAAACTGTTTTTT.